This T cell receptor (beta chain) originates from a study of T cell changes during pregnancy in multiple sclerosis. Assay: immunoSEQ multiplex PCR; the TCRdb copy retains only in-frame clones and omits some. Here the sample spans tens of thousands of clones, 75% to 90% being singletons. This specimen was CD8+ T cells from peripheral blood mononuclear cells, taken in the second trimester of pregnancy. This sequence was found in a female donor with multiple sclerosis, enrolled in a pregnancy study.

The CDR3 sequence: CASSLLAGATEQYF. The CDR3 region has the DNA TGTGCCAGCAGCTTACTAGCGGGAGCAACCGAGCAGTACTTC. The chain couples TRBV7-9 to TRBJ2-7, with 10 bases identical to TRBD2. V lost 2 bases to trimming and J lost 6 bases; unmatched junction nucleotides: 4. Germline values: CDR1 SEHNR, CDR2 FQNEAQ (reference sequence). The CDR3 runs to 14 residues.